The entry below describes one TCR beta chain. This clonotype was seen only a few times. Its specific antigen is unknown. Base qualities are not at hand, and no much larger clone is one base apart. Set within a cohort of healthcare workers in London, UK, this nested case-control study involved weekly PCR testing of nasopharyngeal swabs along with blood sampling. Healthcare workers were enrolled in the week of the UK lockdown, from 23 to 31 March 2020, and were followed every week for up to roughly 15 weeks. Receptor amplification or capture employed 5' RACE. The sequencer listed for this sample is NextSeq 500. In the TCR library protocol, unique molecular identifiers were attached to individual cDNA molecules to correct for PCR bias and sequencing error. TCR alpha and beta chains were both sequenced, and the abundances of alpha and beta sequences in each sample were closely correlated with each other. For the original study's pipeline: Decombinator V4 was used to annotate TCR sequences for V gene, J gene and CDR3. TCRs were defined as expanded if a significant change between any two time points was detected under a Poisson model with p below 0.0001. TCR abundances were normalised to the total number of TCRs sequenced per sample and were expressed as counts per million. VDJdb, accessed 1 November 2021, was searched for CMV, EBV and SARS-CoV-2 annotated TCRs, excluding TCRs annotated for multiple antigens. TCRdb reprocessed the public reads (quality trimming at Q25 with fastp, clone calling with MiXCR) and kept in-frame beta chains. Rows matching on CDR3 protein sequence are summarized as one entry with the most common DNA and genes. These V and J calls originate from TCRdb's pipeline instead of the authors' own analysis. This sample has about 50,000 distinct CDR3 sequences in its table, and approximately 16% of those were observed once. 4.1% of the sample lies in the top ten.

These data originate in a study of early T cells in non-severe SARS-CoV-2 infection (dated by TCRdb to the early 2020s). About the full investigation: Bulk RNA from unsorted whole blood was used for TCR sequencing, so alpha and beta chains could not be paired.

General findings and caveats noted by the study authors: VDJdb matching was skewed toward anti-spike CD8 responses, so virus-specific expansions were likely underestimated and private and CD4 specificities were missed.

This receptor was identified in an adult who was a healthcare worker with PCR-confirmed SARS-CoV-2 infection or an uninfected control (not recorded which). The sequencing here drew on whole blood, taken at baseline.

The DNA sequence follows: TGTGCCAGCACCCGCGAACTAGCGGGAGCCCGCAATGAGCAGTTCTTC. Its translation is CASTRELAGARNEQFF. The V and J segments used are TRBV2 and TRBJ2-1; TRBD2 lines up with 11 middle nucleotides. CDR1 and CDR2 are drawn from the germline V gene: SNHLY, FYNNEI. The CDR3, cysteine through phenylalanine, is 16 amino acids long. Of the read, only the CDR3 DNA is kept; its 48 bases are in frame from base 1. Trimming leaves V shorter by 7 bases and J shorter by 6 bases, with the junction holding 11 bases beyond the gene matches.